This TCR beta chain was profiled in a study of blood T cell repertoires in COVID-19. This CDR3 spans 11 amino acids. The germline V gene has CDR1 WSHSY and CDR2 SAAADI. Trimming pared 7 bases from V and 4 bases from J, leaving 7 bases between. Using immunoSEQ multiplex PCR, the repertoire was profiled, and TCRdb retains in-frame clones only, with some absent. The sample carries around 100,000 clones, 70% to 80% recorded once. The origin of this receptor is a man between 70 and 80 years old with active or convalescent COVID-19. The sample comprised peripheral blood. This chain links TRBV10-2 with TRBJ1-1; perhaps TRBD1 as D (5 bases). CDR3 DNA sequence: TGCGCCAGCACTAGGGGCACTGAAGCTTTCTTT. This translates into CASTRGTEAFF.